Described below is a single TCR beta chain sequence and its context. The antigen remains unidentified. The germline CDR1 and CDR2 sequences are LNHDA and SQIVND (reference sequence). The CDR3 contains 15 residues. The V end was cut by 7 bases, the J end by 0 bases, with 14 bases between. Extraction of total RNA was performed on unfractionated whole blood. Authors' data handling: A per-sample median of about 100,000 TCRs was observed, with counts ranging from about 20,000 to 750,000. TCRdb redid the calling of the 5' RACE reads with MiXCR, one entry per CDR3 protein. The authors' filters were not applied to this entry. The sample carries under 150,000 distinct CDR3 sequences, 19% recorded once. The data stem from a study of human T cells and chemical hapten exposure. On the study more broadly: Yields of TCR per sample differed, chiefly owing to small differences in pooled library volume.

General study points: Sensitizing with DPC caused no change in TCRs above 1 in 1000 frequency.

This TCR was sampled from a human donor in good health. This chain joins TRBV19 and TRBJ2-3; D not resolved. The CDR3 region has the DNA TGTGCCAGTACCGTCTCGTCAGCTAGCACAGATACGCAGTATTTT. Protein: CASTVSSASTDTQYF.